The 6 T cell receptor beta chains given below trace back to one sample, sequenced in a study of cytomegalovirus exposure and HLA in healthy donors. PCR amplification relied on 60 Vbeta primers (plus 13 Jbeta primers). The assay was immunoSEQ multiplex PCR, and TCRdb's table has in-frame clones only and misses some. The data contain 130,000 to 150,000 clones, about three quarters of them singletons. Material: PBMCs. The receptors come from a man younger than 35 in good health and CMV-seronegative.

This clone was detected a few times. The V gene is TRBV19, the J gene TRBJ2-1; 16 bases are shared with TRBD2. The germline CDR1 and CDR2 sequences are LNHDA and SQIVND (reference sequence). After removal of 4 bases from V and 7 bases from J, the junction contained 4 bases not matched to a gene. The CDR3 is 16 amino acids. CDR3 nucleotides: TGTGCCAGTAGTAGGGGACTAGCGGGAGGGGCAAATGAGCAGTTCTTC. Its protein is CASSRGLAGGANEQFF.

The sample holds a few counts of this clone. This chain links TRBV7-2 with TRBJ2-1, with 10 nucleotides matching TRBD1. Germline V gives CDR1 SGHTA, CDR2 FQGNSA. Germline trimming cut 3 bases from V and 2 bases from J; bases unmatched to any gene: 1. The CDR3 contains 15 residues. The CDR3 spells CASSFDRGPYNEQFF. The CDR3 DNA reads TGTGCCAGCAGCTTCGACAGGGGGCCCTACAATGAGCAGTTCTTC.

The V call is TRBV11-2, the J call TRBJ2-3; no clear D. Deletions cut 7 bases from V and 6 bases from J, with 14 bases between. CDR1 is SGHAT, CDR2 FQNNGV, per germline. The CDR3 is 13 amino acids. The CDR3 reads CASTVYGYDTQYF. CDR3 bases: TGTGCCAGCACCGTATACGGTTACGATACGCAGTATTTT.

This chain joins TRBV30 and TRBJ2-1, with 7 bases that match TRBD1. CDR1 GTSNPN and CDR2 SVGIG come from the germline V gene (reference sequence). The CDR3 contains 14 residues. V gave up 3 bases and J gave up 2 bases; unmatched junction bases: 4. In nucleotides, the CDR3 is TGTGCCTGGAGACGACAGGGAACCTACAATGAGCAGTTCTTC. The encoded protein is CAWRRQGTYNEQFF.

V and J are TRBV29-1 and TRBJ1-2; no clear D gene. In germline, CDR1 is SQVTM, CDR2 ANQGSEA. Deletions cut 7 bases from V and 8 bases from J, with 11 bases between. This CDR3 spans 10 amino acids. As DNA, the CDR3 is TGCAGCGGCTTGAGTCGCGGCTACACCTTC. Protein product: CSGLSRGYTF.

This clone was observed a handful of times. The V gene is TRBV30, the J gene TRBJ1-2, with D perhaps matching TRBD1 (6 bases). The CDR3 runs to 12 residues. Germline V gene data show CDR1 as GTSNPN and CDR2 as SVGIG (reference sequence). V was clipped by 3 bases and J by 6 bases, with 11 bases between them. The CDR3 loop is CAWRPPGDGYTF. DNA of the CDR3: TGTGCCTGGAGGCCCCCAGGGGATGGCTACACCTTC.